The clone carrying this T cell receptor (beta chain) was detected ten times or more. Antigen specificity is unknown. Time point here: longitudinal time-point 3. This record belongs to a study of neurological immune-mediated disorders. The cDNA was generated through 5'RACE incorporating 10-nucleotide random UMIs. Every sequencing run generated over 170 million TCR-beta sequences from 15-18 subjects. TCRdb passed the 5' RACE reads through MiXCR, listing each CDR3 protein once. The data show more than 95,000 distinct CDR3 sequences, about a tenth seen once. Notes on the study in general: Private repertoires in all groups were suggested by the absence of shared CDR3 amino acid sequences among expanded clones across subjects.

Germline V gene lookup returns CDR1 DFQATT and CDR2 SNEGSKA (reference sequence). The V gene lost 2 bases and the J gene lost 3 bases, with 11 bases spanning the gap. CDR3 length equals 13 residues. The sample comprised PBMCs. V and J are TRBV20-1 and TRBJ2-7, with D possibly TRBD1 on 5 matching bases. The receptor comes from a female donor with HTLV-1-associated myelopathy (HAM/TSP). The CDR3 nucleotides are TGCAGTGCTAGATCAGGGATCGTCTACGAGCAGTACTTC. Translating gives CSARSGIVYEQYF.